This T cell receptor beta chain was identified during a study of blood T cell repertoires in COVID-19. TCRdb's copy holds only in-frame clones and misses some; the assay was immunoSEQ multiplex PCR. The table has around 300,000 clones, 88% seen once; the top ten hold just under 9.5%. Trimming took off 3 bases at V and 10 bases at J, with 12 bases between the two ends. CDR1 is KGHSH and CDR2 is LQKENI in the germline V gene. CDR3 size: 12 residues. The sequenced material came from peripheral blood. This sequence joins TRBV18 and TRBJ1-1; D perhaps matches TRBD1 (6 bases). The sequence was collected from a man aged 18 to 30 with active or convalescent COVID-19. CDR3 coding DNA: TGTGCCAGCTCACCGACGAGAGGGGGAGCTTTCTTT. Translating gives CASSPTRGGAFF.